This T cell receptor (beta chain) was obtained from a study of immune aging and cytomegalovirus after organ transplant listed by TCRdb under 2021. Background for the entire study: All transplant recipients received three-drug immunosuppression with prednisone, tacrolimus, and mycophenolate.

The sample's time point label, in plain terms: five sample-tagged time points from pre-transplant (day -1) to day 368 post-transplant, pooled. Thawed PBMC were stimulated with a CMV IE-1 overlapping peptide library for around 11 hours, with no transport inhibitors added. Thawed cells were rested overnight and then stimulated in R10 medium with CD28/CD49d costimulation. The IE-1 peptide library was made up of 15-amino-acid peptides with 11-amino-acid overlaps. Samples from each time point were barcoded using BD Single-Cell Multiplexing Kit Sample Tags, then pooled and stained with sorting antibodies plus oligo-conjugated anti-CD45RA. A BD FACSAria III was used to sort CMV-responsive CD8+CD137+ and CD4+CD154+ T cells at 4-way purity. EDTA vacutainers were used to collect blood, which was then processed with a Ficoll gradient within 1-24 hours. Libraries were made using single-cell sequencing. Instrument used: Illumina NovaSeq 6000. The BD Rhapsody Targeted mRNA and AbSeq Reagent Kit, in a microwell format, was used for cell capture and library preparation. Libraries were prepared to cover TCR, sample tags, AbSeq, and targeted mRNA from the Human T-Cell Expression Panel plus custom TOX and TOX2 primers. An Illumina NovaSeq was used to sequence the libraries. The paper's data handling went like this. The analysis covered roughly 9,800 cells in total, of which some 6,900 were CD8 T cells and a few thousand were CD8 T cells with an identifiable TCR CDR3. The BD Rhapsody Targeted Analysis Pipeline, including V(D)J processing, was run on the Seven Bridges Genomics platform to process the raw data. SeqGeq 1.6.0 was used for quality control, Sample Tag demultiplexing with Lex-BDSMK, clone identification with VDJ Explorer, and Seurat clustering. Clones comprising <1% of CD8 T cells were considered non-expanded; clones comprising >2.5% of the sample were considered clonal expansions. The public reads were reanalyzed by TCRdb: fastp trimming at Q25, MiXCR alignment, in-frame beta chains only. A single entry per CDR3 protein holds the most common genes and DNA from its merged rows. None of the V and J calls come from the authors' own analysis; TCRdb made them. The sample contains 20,000 to 25,000 distinct CDR3 sequences, 35% to 40% of them found a single time. The ten largest make up 25% to 30% of the sample.

The CDR3 goes from the cysteine to the phenylalanine over 15 residues. The CDR3 DNA has 45 bases and is translated from base 1. Per the germline V gene, LGHNA is the CDR1 and YNFKEQ is the CDR2. After removal of 4 bases from V and 5 bases from J, the junction retains 9 bases not matched to a gene. What the study reported, not specific to this receptor: A larger share of large clones was made up of TEMRA cells, and in the seven largest clones (around 2,000 cells) aged and TEMRA cells were gained while TCM cells were lost. Aged-phenotype cells increased post-transplant regardless of clone size, earlier in large clones (days 200-264) than small clones, following viremia. CD57 was not measured in the sequencing data, so a conservative gene-based aging definition was used instead.

By share, this clonotype ranks as medium-sized (0.01 to 0.1%). This clone's antigen is unknown. Base qualities were left out, and no much larger clone turns up one base away. This sequence originates from a female donor who had a heart transplant and CMV viremia. The source was CMV peptide-activated CD4+ and CD8+ T cells sorted from blood, collected at five time points, pooled. According to the study, the label for this sample's cell subset or site signals: sorted CD8+CD137+ and CD4+CD154+ T cells after about 11 h CMV IE-1 peptide stimulation. The chain links TRBV4-2 with TRBJ2-5; TRBD2 agrees with 8 junctional bases. CDR3 protein: CASSPNQAGVETQYF. The DNA sequence is given as TGTGCCAGCAGCCCTAACCAAGCGGGAGTTGAGACCCAGTACTTC.